This T cell receptor (beta chain) was profiled in a study of T cell repertoires in cytomegalovirus infection (dated 2019 in TCRdb). About the investigation overall: Donor HLA type was relevant to the analysis, because carriage of CMV infection together with the matching HLA type was indicated by public TCR beta signatures. Overall study outcomes, separate from this receptor: In both this cohort and an independent roughly 350-donor cohort, the cumulative frequency of public TCR beta family members distinguished carriers of CMV infection plus the relevant HLA type. The ex vivo response was dominated by HLA-C-restricted CMV-specific TCR beta clonotypes, and the single most frequent clonotype in two of eight donors was supplied by these HLA-C-restricted clonotypes.

In the case of this clonotype: No cognate antigen has been identified for it. No much larger clone exists at a distance of one base, and base qualities are not known.

V drops 4 bases and J drops 5 bases, leaving 9 bases in between. CDR1 SGHRS and CDR2 YFSETQ were looked up in the germline V gene. The CDR3 runs 12 residues from the cysteine to the phenylalanine. Only the CDR3 region is kept as DNA, spanning 36 bases read in frame from base 1. The run used an Illumina HiSeq 1500. TCRdb passed the public sequencing reads through fastp at Q25 and MiXCR, retaining productive beta sequences. Each entry is one CDR3 protein sequence, shown with its most common DNA and genes. This sample gives over 450,000 distinct CDR3 sequences in total; around 11% of them show up just once. Roughly a tenth of the sample is taken by the ten largest.

The chain couples TRBV5-1 to TRBJ2-5, with the D gene call left open. The sample consisted of PBMCs. This clonotype originated in a human donor in good health (CMV status not recorded). Some clones in this sample may be carry-over from other donors' samples. The DNA reads as follows: TGCGCCAGCAGCGACGTCGGGGAGACCCAGTACTTC. It translates to CASSDVGETQYF.